Below, 14 T cell receptor beta chains from the same sample are listed, as sequenced in a study of T cell changes during pregnancy in multiple sclerosis. Data came from immunoSEQ multiplex PCR; TCRdb stores just in-frame clones and leaves some out. The sample has approximately 65,000 clones; 90% to 95% are singletons. Specimen: CD4+ T cells from peripheral blood mononuclear cells, collected in the first trimester of pregnancy. Receptors were obtained from a female donor with multiple sclerosis, enrolled in a pregnancy study.

The chain is built from TRBV7-2 and TRBJ2-5; 8 nucleotides match TRBD2. Looked up from germline, CDR1 is SGHTA and CDR2 is FQGNSA. CDR3 length: 16 amino acids. The trim removed 2 bases at V and 2 bases at J, leaving 7 bases unmatched. In nucleotides, the CDR3 is TGTGCCAGCAGCTTATTGGGCCGGGGGGGTCAAGAGACCCAGTACTTC. Protein: CASSLLGRGGQETQYF.

The chain joins TRBV18 to TRBJ1-2; D uncertain. Germline V lookup: CDR1 KGHSH, CDR2 LQKENI. This CDR3 is built from 15 residues. Trimming cost V 2 bases and J 3 bases, with 13 bases left between them. The CDR3 DNA is TGTGCCAGCTCACCAACCCCCAGGCTCCACTATGGCTACACCTTC. Protein: CASSPTPRLHYGYTF.

The V and J genes are TRBV27 and TRBJ2-3, with 11 bases aligning to TRBD2. Germline V gives CDR1 MNHEY, CDR2 SMNVEV (reference sequence). The CDR3 totals 15 residues. The trim removed 6 bases at V and 5 bases at J, leaving 7 bases unmatched. The CDR3 here is CASSAGTSGGDTQYF. The CDR3 region has the DNA TGTGCCAGCAGCGCCGGGACTAGCGGTGGAGATACGCAGTATTTT.

V and J are TRBV6-5 and TRBJ2-3; D possibly corresponds to TRBD1 (6 bases). The CDR3 totals 15 residues. With 6 bases removed from V and 2 bases from J, the gap between germline ends came to 15 bases. Germline CDR1 MNHEY, CDR2 SVGAGI. The CDR3 coding sequence is TGTGCCAGCAGCCGCGACAGGCTCCCCACAGATACGCAGTATTTT. Its translation is CASSRDRLPTDTQYF.

The CDR3: CSVDRQGSYEQYF. CDR3 DNA sequence: TGCAGCGTTGACCGGCAGGGGTCCTACGAGCAGTACTTC. The V call is TRBV29-1, the J call TRBJ2-7; D may be TRBD1 (6 bases). CDR1 and CDR2 from the germline V gene are SQVTM and ANQGSEA. Deletions cut 3 bases from V and 1 base from J, with 10 bases between. This CDR3 has 13 amino acids.

The chain is built from TRBV11-2 and TRBJ2-7, with D unclear. Trimming removed 5 bases at V and 2 bases at J, with 16 bases between. This CDR3 has 15 amino acids. In germline, CDR1 is SGHAT, CDR2 FQNNGV. The CDR3 protein is CASSPSAQAPYEQYF. The CDR3 nucleotides read TGTGCCAGCAGCCCTTCGGCTCAGGCCCCCTACGAGCAGTACTTC.

This chain links TRBV10-3 with TRBJ2-3; tentative D call: TRBD1 (6 bases). With 2 bases removed from V and 8 bases from J, the gap between germline ends came to 11 bases. Looked up from germline, CDR1 is ENHRY and CDR2 is SYGVKD. The CDR3 covers 13 residues. The CDR3 DNA is TGTGCCATCAGTGAGGGGGCAGGGGTTACGCAGTATTTT. As protein: CAISEGAGVTQYF.

CDR3 sequence: CASSLQGNSYNEQFF. The CDR3 DNA is TGTGCCAGCAGCTTACAGGGGAATTCCTACAATGAGCAGTTCTTC. The V and J genes are TRBV7-3 and TRBJ2-1; TRBD1 might be the D (6 bases). CDR3 length: 15 amino acids. Germline CDR1 reads SGHTA; CDR2 reads FQGTGA. V gave up 2 bases and J gave up 1 base, with 9 bases separating them.

V usage is TRBV5-8 and J usage is TRBJ2-1; 11 nucleotides match TRBD2. V was pared by 4 bases and J by 10 bases, with 7 bases of the junction left unmatched. The CDR3 spans 14 residues. Germline CDR1 reads SGHTS; CDR2 reads YDEGEE. The CDR3 DNA follows: TGTGCCAGCAGCGAGCTAGCGGGGGGTAGGGAGCAGTTCTTC. This codes for CASSELAGGREQFF.

The CDR3 DNA sequence: TGTGCCAGCAGCGTAGGGCAAGCTAATGAAAAACTGTTTTTT. Its protein product is CASSVGQANEKLFF. V and J are TRBV9 and TRBJ1-4, with no clear D. From germline, CDR1 is SGDLS and CDR2 YYNGEE. V was shortened by 0 bases and J by 3 bases, with 6 bases between the two germline ends. The CDR3 sequence is 14 residues long.

The rearrangement uses TRBV5-4 and TRBJ1-3; D gene unclear. V was trimmed by 0 bases and J by 0 bases, leaving 7 bases between them. CDR1 and CDR2 (germline): SGHNT, YYREEE (reference sequence). CDR3 length: 15 amino acids. The CDR3 DNA is TGTGCCAGCAGCTTGGGGAGATACTCTGGAAACACCATATATTTT. It encodes CASSLGRYSGNTIYF. Supplemented by reference TRBV5-4 and TRBJ1-3, the full variable domain reads ETGVTQSPTHLIKTRGQQVTLRCSSQSGHNTVSWYQQALGQGPQFIFQYYREEENGRGNFPPRFSGLQFPNYSSELNVNALELDDSALYLCASSLGRYSGNTIYFGEGSWLTVV.

The chain has TRBV18 and TRBJ1-1; D is unresolved. There are 12 residues in the CDR3. The ends were cut back, 3 bases at V and 1 base at J, with 3 bases in the middle. Germline lookup yields CDR1 KGHSH and CDR2 LQKENI. CDR3 nucleotides: TGTGCCAGCTCACCTCGGAACACTGAAGCTTTCTTT. It yields the protein CASSPRNTEAFF.

The J gene is TRBJ2-3, the V gene TRBV6-6, with 9 positions matching TRBD1. The CDR3 loop spans 15 amino acids. With 6 bases clipped from V and 3 bases from J, the junction kept 7 bases outside the gene matches. Looked up from germline, CDR1 is MNHNY and CDR2 is SVGAGI (reference sequence). The CDR3 bases are TGTGCCAGCAGACCCTCGACAGGGGGGACAGATACGCAGTATTTT. Residues: CASRPSTGGTDTQYF.

This chain connects TRBV4-3 to TRBJ1-6; TRBD1 aligns across 9 bases. The V and J ends lost 4 bases and 6 bases, in that order; junction bases with no gene match: 10. Germline lookup yields CDR1 LGHNA and CDR2 YSLEER. CDR3 size: 17 residues. The CDR3 DNA reads as TGCGCCAGCAGCCTCGAACCATCGGGACAGGGTAATTCACCCCTCCACTTT. Its translation: CASSLEPSGQGNSPLHF.